These 5 T cell receptor beta chains were all obtained from the same sample, sequenced in a study of CD8+CD57+ T cells in acquired aplastic anemia. Genomic DNA served as template for TCR beta VDJ and CDR3 profiling. TCRdb itself ran the reads through MiXCR, one entry per CDR3 protein. In the table there are approximately 95,000 distinct CDR3 sequences, around 62% of which are singletons. The sequenced patients had an expansion of CD8+CD57+ cells seen by flow cytometry. Sequencing was performed on sorted CD4+, CD8+, or CD8+CD57+ T cells (not recorded which) from PBMCs. All receptors come from a human donor with aplastic anemia.

The gene calls are TRBV7-9 and TRBJ2-5, with TRBD1 matching over 7 bases. The CDR3 totals 15 residues. From germline, CDR1 is SEHNR and CDR2 FQNEAQ (reference sequence). The ends lost 5 bases at V and 5 bases at J; junction bases unmatched: 11. The CDR3 spells CASSHEGGGLETQYF. In nucleotides, the CDR3 is TGTGCCAGCAGCCACGAAGGGGGCGGGTTGGAGACCCAGTACTTC.

This chain uses TRBV19 with TRBJ2-2, with TRBD2 matching over 11 bases. Germline V gene lookup returns CDR1 LNHDA and CDR2 SQIVND (reference sequence). Trimming took 3 bases from V and 4 from J; bases not matched to a gene: 4. The CDR3 contains 16 residues. The CDR3 reads CASSIGSGGATGELFF. CDR3 sequence (DNA): TGTGCCAGTAGTATCGGTAGCGGGGGGGCCACCGGGGAGCTGTTTTTT.

Of note for this clonotype: One end of the junction fails to match germline, which may point to a read error. The J gene is TRBJ2-3, the V gene TRBV29-1; D may be TRBD1 (5 bases). Germline V gene sequence: CDR1 SQVTM, CDR2 ANQGSEA. This CDR3 spans 16 amino acids. CDR3: CSASDPFYDTTGTQYF. As DNA, the CDR3 is TGCAGCGCCTCTGACCCCTTCTATGACACCACAGGTACGCAGTATTTT.

The rearrangement links TRBV2 to TRBJ1-2; a possible D gene is TRBD1 (6 bases). V was cut by 7 bases and J by 6 bases, with 15 bases left in between. From germline, CDR1 is SNHLY and CDR2 FYNNEI. The CDR3 is 13 residues long. The CDR3 nucleotides are TGTGCCAGCAACCCTCAATCAGGGGATGGCTACACCTTC. Translation gives CASNPQSGDGYTF.

The chain employs TRBV24-1 and TRBJ1-2; no clear D gene. Deletions cut 4 bases from V and 3 bases from J, with 5 bases between. The CDR3 has 12 amino acids. Germline V gene data show CDR1 as KGHDR and CDR2 as SFDVKD. CDR3 sequence: CATSDPDYGYTF. Written as DNA, the CDR3 is TGTGCCACCAGTGACCCGGACTATGGCTACACCTTC.